This T cell receptor (beta chain) was recorded in a study of T cell clonality in common variable immunodeficiency. The method was immunoSEQ multiplex PCR; TCRdb's version includes in-frame clones alone and lacks a portion of them. The counts give approximately 17,000 clones, none of them seen only once; roughly 15% is held by the top ten. Whole-study results and caveats: In common variable immunodeficiency, TCR beta chains reportedly carried fewer deletions and N-nucleotide insertions.

The sample holds a few counts of this clone. Its antigen is not known. From the germline J gene comes the end of the CDR3, since the read stops 3 residues before it. The CDR3 has 14 amino acids. With 10 bases removed from V and 5 bases from J, the gap between germline ends came to 15 bases. Germline V CDR1 and CDR2: SNHLY, FYNNEI. The genes are TRBV2 and TRBJ1-6; D possibly corresponds to TRBD1 (6 bases). Sequenced material: peripheral blood mononuclear cells. This sequence was found in a human donor with common variable immunodeficiency. The CDR3 bases that were read are TGTGCCACCTCAGGGGTTACTAATAATTCACCC. Translation: CATSGVTNNSP. The whole CDR3 sequence reads CATSGVTNNSPLHF.